This passage covers 22 T cell receptor beta chains from one sample sequenced in a study of CD8 T cells in Susac syndrome. Random hexamers were used to reverse transcribe the RNA input (about 0.45 to 1 ug). TCRdb reprocessed the immunoSEQ multiplex PCR reads with MiXCR, giving one entry per CDR3 protein. The sample has some 50,000 distinct CDR3 sequences; approximately 95% are singletons. The specimen sequenced was CD8+ T cells from PBMCs. The receptors come from a human donor with Susac syndrome.

This chain uses TRBV27 with TRBJ1-5, with D perhaps matching TRBD1 (5 bases). The CDR3 has 14 amino acids. The germline V and J ends were trimmed by 8 bases and 7 bases, with 18 bases remaining between them. Per the germline V gene, CDR1 is MNHEY and CDR2 is SMNVEV (reference sequence). The CDR3 coding sequence is TGTGCCAGCCGTGGGCAGGGAGGAGGGCAGCCCCAGCATTTT. Its protein product is CASRGQGGGQPQHF.

J is TRBJ2-3 and V is TRBV11-2; no reliable D call. Germline V lookup: CDR1 SGHAT, CDR2 FQNNGV. There are 14 residues in the CDR3. Trimming pared 4 bases from V and 1 base from J, leaving 9 bases between. The CDR3 region is CASSWPSRTDTQYF. In DNA form, the CDR3 reads TGTGCCAGCAGCTGGCCAAGCCGCACAGATACGCAGTATTTT.

The gene calls are TRBV15 and TRBJ1-2; D is possibly TRBD1 (6 bases). V lost 0 bases and J 3 bases, leaving 11 bases between the germline ends. CDR1 LNHNV and CDR2 YYDKDF come from the germline V gene (reference sequence). The CDR3 spans 15 residues. The CDR3 protein is CATSREGTRYYGYTF. The CDR3 bases are TGTGCCACCAGCAGAGAAGGGACACGGTACTATGGCTACACCTTC.

The rearrangement uses TRBV13 and TRBJ2-1; 9 bases are shared with TRBD2. V lost 5 bases to trimming and J lost 16 bases; unmatched junction nucleotides: 9. This CDR3 is 12 amino acids long. The V gene's germline CDR1 is PRHDT and CDR2 FYEKMQ (reference sequence). The CDR3 here is CASSPPGGGEFF. The DNA of the CDR3 is TGTGCCAGCAGCCCCCCTGGCGGGGGGGAATTCTTC.

The V call is TRBV12-3 or TRBV12-4, the J call TRBJ2-1; 8 positions agree with TRBD1. The V gene end was trimmed by 5 bases and the J gene end by 9 bases; junction bases not matched to a gene: 9. The CDR3 contains 14 residues. CDR3 region: CASSPHLTGAEQFF. The CDR3 DNA reads as TGTGCCAGCAGTCCCCACCTGACAGGGGCTGAGCAGTTCTTC.

The rearrangement joins TRBV11-2 to TRBJ2-2; 8 nucleotides agree with TRBD1. V lost 5 bases to trimming and J lost 4 bases; unmatched junction nucleotides: 6. Germline V gene lookup returns CDR1 SGHAT and CDR2 FQNNGV. The CDR3 is made up of 15 amino acids. The CDR3 DNA reads as TGTGCCAGCAGCCAACGGACAGGGAGCACCGGGGAGCTGTTTTTT. Protein: CASSQRTGSTGELFF.

The rearrangement joins TRBV5-6 to TRBJ1-2; 7 positions agree with TRBD1. Trimming took 0 bases from V and 4 from J; bases not matched to a gene: 9. Germline CDR1 reads SGHDT; CDR2 reads YYEEEE. The CDR3 sequence is 16 residues long. The chain's CDR3 is CASSLGSPGGIYGYTF. CDR3 DNA: TGTGCCAGCAGCTTGGGGTCCCCAGGGGGTATCTATGGCTACACCTTC.

This sequence joins TRBV20-1 and TRBJ2-7, with a tentative D call TRBD1 (6 bases). Germline V lookup: CDR1 DFQATT, CDR2 SNEGSKA (reference sequence). This CDR3 has 13 amino acids. V gave up 6 bases and J gave up 7 bases, with 19 bases separating them. The chain's CDR3 is CSAKGQDVTEQYF. The CDR3 DNA reads as TGCAGTGCCAAGGGACAAGACGTTACTGAGCAGTACTTC.

V and J are TRBV30 and TRBJ1-6; D perhaps matches TRBD1 (5 bases). Trimming cost V 8 bases and J 5 bases, with 19 bases left between them. This CDR3 has 15 residues. Germline loops: CDR1 GTSNPN, CDR2 SVGIG (reference sequence). The CDR3 spells CASDPWDRNNSPLHF. The CDR3 bases are TGTGCCAGTGACCCGTGGGACCGTAATAATTCACCCCTCCACTTT.

This clonotype was counted once. The chain couples TRBV7-3 to TRBJ2-3; TRBD2 matches at 9 bases. V was clipped by 0 bases and J by 4 bases; unmatched bases: 2. This CDR3 is built from 15 residues. Germline V gene lookup returns CDR1 SGHTA and CDR2 FQGTGA. The CDR3 loop is CASSLTGGGADTQYF. The CDR3 DNA sequence: TGTGCCAGCAGCTTAACGGGCGGGGGGGCAGATACGCAGTATTTT.

The chain carries TRBV9 and TRBJ2-7; D possibly corresponds to TRBD2 (6 bases). Germline V lookup: CDR1 SGDLS, CDR2 YYNGEE. V was cut by 3 bases and J by 2 bases, with 21 bases left in between. The CDR3 loop spans 17 amino acids. Here the CDR3 DNA reads TGTGCCAGCAGCGACTCGGGGGTTGGAGGGAGCACCTACGAGCAGTACTTC. Protein: CASSDSGVGGSTYEQYF. The whole variable domain, remainder taken from reference TRBV9 and TRBJ2-7, is DSGVTQTPKHLITATGQRVTLRCSPRSGDLSVYWYQQSLDQGLQFLIQYYNGEERAKGNILERFSAQQFPDLHSELNLSSLELGDSALYFCASSDSGVGGSTYEQYFGPGTRLTVT.

The chain links TRBV11-2 to TRBJ2-1, with 7 bases lining up with TRBD2. Germline V gene data show CDR1 as SGHAT and CDR2 as FQNNGV. The CDR3 contains 18 residues. V shed 2 bases, J shed 5 bases, and the junction held 15 bases outside the gene matches. The CDR3 DNA reads TGTGCCAGCAGCTTAAGATTTGCGGCGGCGGGGGACCACAATGAGCAGTTCTTC. Translation gives CASSLRFAAAGDHNEQFF.

V gene TRBV6-5 combines with J gene TRBJ2-1; D is ambiguous. CDR1 and CDR2 from the germline V gene are MNHEY and SVGAGI. V gave up 0 bases and J gave up 4 bases, with 7 bases separating them. The CDR3 runs 14 residues. The CDR3 region is CASSYSDVYNEQFF. CDR3 DNA sequence: TGTGCCAGCAGTTACTCGGACGTATACAATGAGCAGTTCTTC.

This clonotype was recorded only once. The V and J genes are TRBV7-9 and TRBJ1-2; D gene unclear. With 1 base removed from V and 3 bases from J, the gap between germline ends came to 9 bases. Germline V gene data show CDR1 as SEHNR and CDR2 as FQNEAQ (reference sequence). The length of the CDR3 is 14 residues. In DNA, the CDR3 is TGTGCCAGCAGCTTAGGCGCTGGAGACTATGGCTACACCTTC. Protein: CASSLGAGDYGYTF.

This chain links TRBV21-1 with TRBJ2-5; TRBD1, the table's D call, lacks a check against the DNA. TRBV21-1 is termed a pseudogene. The CDR3 runs to 16 residues. The CDR3 sequence is CASAPLAGTSQETQYF. CDR3 sequence (DNA): TGTGCCAGCGCACCCCTGGCAGGGACTTCTCAAGAGACCCAGTACTTC.

This clonotype was counted a single time. The rearrangement links TRBV4-1 to TRBJ1-5; no clear D. CDR1 and CDR2 (germline): MGHRA, YSYEKL. V shed 5 bases and J shed 1 base, with 9 bases lying between them. The CDR3 has 14 amino acids. CDR3 in amino acids: CASSGPVSNQPQHF. CDR3 in DNA: TGCGCCAGCAGCGGCCCCGTAAGCAATCAGCCCCAGCATTTT.

The chain combines TRBV5-4 with TRBJ1-2, with D possibly TRBD1 on 5 matching bases. The CDR3 is 12 residues long. V lost 1 base and J lost 8, with 9 bases in between. CDR1 is SGHNT, CDR2 YYREEE, per germline (reference sequence). CDR3 coding DNA: TGTGCCAGCAGCTTGTCAGGGTACGGCTACACCTTC. Protein sequence: CASSLSGYGYTF.

The V gene is TRBV20-1, the J gene TRBJ1-3; D is uncertain. V lost 0 bases to trimming and J lost 8 bases, with 2 bases between them. The germline CDR1 and CDR2 sequences are DFQATT and SNEGSKA (reference sequence). The CDR3 has 10 amino acids. Written as DNA, the CDR3 is TGCAGTGCTAGAGATGACACCATATATTTT. The encoded protein is CSARDDTIYF.

The chain links TRBV29-1 to TRBJ2-7; 8 nucleotides align to TRBD1. The CDR3 has 12 amino acids. Unmatched junction bases numbered 5, after V lost 6 bases and J lost 4 bases. CDR1 is SQVTM and CDR2 is ANQGSEA in the germline V gene. CDR3 nucleotide sequence: TGCAGCGTACAGGACAGGGCGTACGAGCAGTACTTC. Protein sequence: CSVQDRAYEQYF.

The chain is built from TRBV18 and TRBJ2-1; D remains ambiguous. The CDR3 has 14 amino acids. Germline V gene data show CDR1 as KGHSH and CDR2 as LQKENI. V lost 0 bases, J lost 8 bases, and 11 bases lay in between. CDR3 in amino acids: CASSPPLGTYEQFF. The CDR3 DNA follows: TGTGCCAGCTCACCACCGCTCGGAACCTATGAGCAGTTCTTC.

The CDR3 nucleotides read TGTGCCAGCAGCCCTGGTGTAGCGGGGGCCTACGAGCAGTACTTC. Its translation is CASSPGVAGAYEQYF. The chain carries TRBV7-9 and TRBJ2-7, with TRBD2 identical over 9 bases. The V gene's germline CDR1 is SEHNR and CDR2 FQNEAQ (reference sequence). J was trimmed by 2 bases and V by 5 bases; bases with no gene match: 7. The CDR3 is 15 amino acids.

The CDR3 DNA sequence: TGCAGTGCTAGAGATCCACTGCCGACTTACGAGCAGTACTTC. Translated, it gives CSARDPLPTYEQYF. The V gene is TRBV20-1, the J gene TRBJ2-7; no reliable D call. Germline CDR1 reads DFQATT; CDR2 reads SNEGSKA (reference sequence). CDR3 size: 14 residues. The V gene lost 0 bases and the J gene lost 4 bases, with 13 bases spanning the gap.